Shown below are 5 T cell receptor beta chains from a single sample sequenced in a study of T cell responses to AZD1222 COVID-19 vaccine. Data came from immunoSEQ multiplex PCR; TCRdb stores just in-frame clones and leaves some out. This table holds fewer than 120,000 clones, about 87% found once. The sample consisted of peripheral blood, taken on day 0 of AZD1222 vaccination. These receptors were taken from an adult in good health.

A single count supports this clone. V is TRBV30 and J is TRBJ1-2; D is unclear. Per the germline V gene, CDR1 is GTSNPN and CDR2 is SVGIG (reference sequence). V lost 1 base and J 2 bases, leaving 14 bases between the germline ends. There are 15 residues in the CDR3. As DNA, the CDR3 is TGTGCCTGGAGTGGGACCGTAAGGCCCAACTATGGCTACACCTTC. It is translated as CAWSGTVRPNYGYTF.

The rearrangement joins TRBV5-1 to TRBJ1-1; D not certain. CDR1 is SGHRS, CDR2 YFSETQ, per germline. V gave up 1 base and J gave up 4 bases, with 14 bases separating them. The CDR3 loop spans 15 amino acids. The CDR3 protein is CASSLTDLMGTEAFF. The CDR3 DNA is TGCGCCAGCAGCTTGACGGACTTAATGGGCACTGAAGCTTTCTTT.

The sample holds one count of this clone. The chain joins TRBV19 to TRBJ1-5; weak D call: TRBD1 (6 bases). Trimming removed 4 bases at V and 5 bases at J, with 18 bases between. This CDR3 spans 16 amino acids. Germline lookup yields CDR1 LNHDA and CDR2 SQIVND (reference sequence). The CDR3 loop reads CASSTGTPTSDQPQHF. The CDR3 region has the DNA TGTGCCAGTAGTACCGGGACACCTACATCGGATCAGCCCCAGCATTTT.

This rearrangement joins TRBV29-1 to TRBJ1-5; D gene ambiguous. The CDR3 length is 14 residues. The V gene lost 0 bases and the J gene lost 0 bases, with 6 bases spanning the gap. In germline, CDR1 is SQVTM, CDR2 ANQGSEA. The CDR3 DNA sequence: TGCAGCGTTGAAGATCCGGGTAGCAATCAGCCCCAGCATTTT. Amino acid sequence: CSVEDPGSNQPQHF.

The chain carries TRBV27 and TRBJ2-2, with 12 nucleotides matching TRBD1. In germline, CDR1 is MNHEY, CDR2 SMNVEV (reference sequence). The CDR3 spans 16 residues. V trimming: 6 bases; J trimming: 6 bases; junction bases outside the gene matches: 8. In DNA form, the CDR3 reads TGTGCCAGCAGGCACCGGGACAGGGGGCATCCCGGGGAGCTGTTTTTT. This gives the protein CASRHRDRGHPGELFF.